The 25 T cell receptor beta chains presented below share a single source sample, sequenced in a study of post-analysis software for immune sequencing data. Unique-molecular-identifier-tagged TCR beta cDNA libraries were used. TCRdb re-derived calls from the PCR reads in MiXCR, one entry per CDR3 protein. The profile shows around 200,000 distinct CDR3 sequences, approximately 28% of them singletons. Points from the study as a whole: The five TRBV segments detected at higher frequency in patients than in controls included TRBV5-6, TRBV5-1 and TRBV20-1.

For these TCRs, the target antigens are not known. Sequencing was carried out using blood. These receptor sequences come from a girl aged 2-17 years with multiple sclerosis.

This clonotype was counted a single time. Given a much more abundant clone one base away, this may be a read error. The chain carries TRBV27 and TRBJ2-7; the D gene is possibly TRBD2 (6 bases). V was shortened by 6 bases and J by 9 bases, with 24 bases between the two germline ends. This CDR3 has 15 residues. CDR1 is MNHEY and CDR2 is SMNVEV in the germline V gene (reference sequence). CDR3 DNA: TGTGCCAGCAGACCCTCCGGACGGGGGAGTAACGGGCAGTACTTC. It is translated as CASRPSGRGSNGQYF.

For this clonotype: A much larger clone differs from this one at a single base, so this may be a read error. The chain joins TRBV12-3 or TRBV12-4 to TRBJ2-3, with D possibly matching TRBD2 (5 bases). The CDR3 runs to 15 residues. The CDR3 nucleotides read TGTGCCAGCAGATTAATACTAGGTAGCACAGATGCGCAGTATTTT. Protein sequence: CASRLILGSTDAQYF.

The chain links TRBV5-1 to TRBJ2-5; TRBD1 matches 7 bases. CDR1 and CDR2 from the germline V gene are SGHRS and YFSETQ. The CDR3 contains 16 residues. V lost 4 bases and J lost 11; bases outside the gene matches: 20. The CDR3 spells CASSHRDSGSYNEQYF. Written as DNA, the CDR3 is TGCGCCAGCAGCCATAGGGACAGCGGATCCTACAATGAGCAGTACTTC.

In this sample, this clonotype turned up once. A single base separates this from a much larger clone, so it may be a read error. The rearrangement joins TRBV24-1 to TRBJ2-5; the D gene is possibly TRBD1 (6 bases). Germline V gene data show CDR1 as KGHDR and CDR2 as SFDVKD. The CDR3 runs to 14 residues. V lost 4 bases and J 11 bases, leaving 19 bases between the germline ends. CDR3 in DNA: TGTGCCACCAGTGAGCAGGGGCTCTACAATGAGCAGTACTTC. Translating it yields CATSEQGLYNEQYF.

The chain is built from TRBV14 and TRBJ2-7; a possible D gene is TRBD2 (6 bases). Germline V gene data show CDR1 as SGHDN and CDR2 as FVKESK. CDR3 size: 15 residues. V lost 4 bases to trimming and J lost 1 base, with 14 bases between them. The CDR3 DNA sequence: TGTGCCAGCAGCCTTGGGACTCTGGGTTCCTACGAGCAGTACTTC. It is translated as CASSLGTLGSYEQYF.

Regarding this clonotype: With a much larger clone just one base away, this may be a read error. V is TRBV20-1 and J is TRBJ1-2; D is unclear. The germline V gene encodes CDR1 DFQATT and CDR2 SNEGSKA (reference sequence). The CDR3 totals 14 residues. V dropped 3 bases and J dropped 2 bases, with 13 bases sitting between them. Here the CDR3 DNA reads TGCAGTGCTAGGCGATCGGGGTACAACTATGGCTACACCTTC. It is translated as CSARRSGYNYGYTF.

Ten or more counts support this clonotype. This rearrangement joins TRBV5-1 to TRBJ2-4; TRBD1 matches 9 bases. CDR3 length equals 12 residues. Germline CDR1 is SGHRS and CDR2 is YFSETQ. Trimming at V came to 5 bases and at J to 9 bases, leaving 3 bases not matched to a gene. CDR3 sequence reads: CASSTTGGIQYF. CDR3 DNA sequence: TGCGCCAGCAGTACGACAGGGGGCATTCAGTACTTC.

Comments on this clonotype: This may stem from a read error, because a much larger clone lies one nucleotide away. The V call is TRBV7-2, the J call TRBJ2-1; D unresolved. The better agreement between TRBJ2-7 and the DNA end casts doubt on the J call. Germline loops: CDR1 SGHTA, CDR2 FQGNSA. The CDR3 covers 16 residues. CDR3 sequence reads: CASSLAGQLSYNEQYF. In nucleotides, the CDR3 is TGTGCCAGCAGCTTAGCTGGCCAGCTTTCCTACAATGAGCAGTACTTC.

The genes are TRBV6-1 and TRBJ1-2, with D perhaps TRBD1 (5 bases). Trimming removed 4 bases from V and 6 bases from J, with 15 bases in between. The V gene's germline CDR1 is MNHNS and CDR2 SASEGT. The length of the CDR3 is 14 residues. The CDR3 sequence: CASSGFGQRDGYTF. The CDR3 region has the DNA TGTGCCAGCAGTGGTTTTGGACAACGGGATGGCTACACCTTC.

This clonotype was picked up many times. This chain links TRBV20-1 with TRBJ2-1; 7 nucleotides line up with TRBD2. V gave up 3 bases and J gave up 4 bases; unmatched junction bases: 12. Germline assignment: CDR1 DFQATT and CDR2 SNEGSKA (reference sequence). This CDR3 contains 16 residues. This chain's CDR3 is CSASEPSGRVYNEQFF. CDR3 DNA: TGCAGTGCTAGTGAGCCTAGCGGAAGAGTGTACAATGAGCAGTTCTTC.

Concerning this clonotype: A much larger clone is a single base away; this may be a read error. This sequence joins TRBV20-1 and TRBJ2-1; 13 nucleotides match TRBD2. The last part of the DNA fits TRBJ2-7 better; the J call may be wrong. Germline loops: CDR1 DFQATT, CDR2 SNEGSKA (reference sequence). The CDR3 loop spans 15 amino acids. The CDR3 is CSAWTSGSSYNEQYF. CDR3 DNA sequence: TGCAGTGCCTGGACTAGCGGGAGCTCCTACAATGAGCAGTACTTC.

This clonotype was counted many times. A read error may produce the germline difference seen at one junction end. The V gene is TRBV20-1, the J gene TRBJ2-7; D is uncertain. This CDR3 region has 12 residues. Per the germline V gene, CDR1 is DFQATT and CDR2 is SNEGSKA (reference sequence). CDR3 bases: TGCAGTGCGAGAGGTTCCTCCTACGAGCAGTACTTC. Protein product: CSARGSSYEQYF.

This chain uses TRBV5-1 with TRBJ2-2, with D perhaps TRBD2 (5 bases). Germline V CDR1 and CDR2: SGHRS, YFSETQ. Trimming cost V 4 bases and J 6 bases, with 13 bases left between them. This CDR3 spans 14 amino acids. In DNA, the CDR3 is TGCGCCAGCAGCAGGCGGGCCCCCTCCGGGGAGCTGTTTTTT. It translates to CASSRRAPSGELFF.

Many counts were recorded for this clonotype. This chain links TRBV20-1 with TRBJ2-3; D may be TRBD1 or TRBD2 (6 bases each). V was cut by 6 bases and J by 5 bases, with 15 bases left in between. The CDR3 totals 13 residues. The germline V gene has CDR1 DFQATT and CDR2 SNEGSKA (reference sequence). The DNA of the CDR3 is TGCAGTGCCACAGAGGGGGGCAAAGATACGCAGTATTTT. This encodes CSATEGGKDTQYF.

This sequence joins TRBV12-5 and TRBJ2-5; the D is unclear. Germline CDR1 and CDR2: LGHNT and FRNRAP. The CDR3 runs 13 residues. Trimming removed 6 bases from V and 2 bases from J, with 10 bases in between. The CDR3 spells CASGRKGQETQYF. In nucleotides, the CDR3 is TGTGCTAGTGGCCGCAAAGGACAAGAGACCCAGTACTTC.

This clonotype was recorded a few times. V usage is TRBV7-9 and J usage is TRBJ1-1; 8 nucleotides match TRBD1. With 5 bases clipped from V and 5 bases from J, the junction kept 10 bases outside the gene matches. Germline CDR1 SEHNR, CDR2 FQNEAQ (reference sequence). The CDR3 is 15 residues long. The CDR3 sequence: CASSTAQGALTEAFF. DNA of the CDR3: TGTGCCAGCAGCACCGCGCAGGGGGCTCTAACTGAAGCTTTCTTT.

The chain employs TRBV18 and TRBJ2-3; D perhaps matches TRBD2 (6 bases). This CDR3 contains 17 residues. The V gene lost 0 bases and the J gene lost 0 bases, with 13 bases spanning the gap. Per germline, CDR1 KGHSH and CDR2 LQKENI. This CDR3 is CASSPPGWRDSTDTQYF. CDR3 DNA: TGTGCCAGCTCACCACCGGGTTGGCGGGATAGCACAGATACGCAGTATTTT.

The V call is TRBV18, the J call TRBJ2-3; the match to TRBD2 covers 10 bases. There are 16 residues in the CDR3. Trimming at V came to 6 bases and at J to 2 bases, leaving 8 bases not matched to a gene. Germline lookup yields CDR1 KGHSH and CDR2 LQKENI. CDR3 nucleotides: TGTGCCAGCTCCCTGCGGACTAGCGGAGTCACAGATACGCAGTATTTT. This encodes CASSLRTSGVTDTQYF.

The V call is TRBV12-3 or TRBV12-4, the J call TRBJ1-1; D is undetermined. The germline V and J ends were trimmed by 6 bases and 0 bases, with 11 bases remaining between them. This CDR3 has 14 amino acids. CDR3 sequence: CASRETRMNTEAFF. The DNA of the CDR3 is TGTGCCAGCAGGGAGACACGTATGAACACTGAAGCTTTCTTT.

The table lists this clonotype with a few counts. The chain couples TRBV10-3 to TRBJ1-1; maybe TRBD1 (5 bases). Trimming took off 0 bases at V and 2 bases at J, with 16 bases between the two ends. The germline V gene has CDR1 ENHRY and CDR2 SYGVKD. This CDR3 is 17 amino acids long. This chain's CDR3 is CAISESWGRGLNTEAFF. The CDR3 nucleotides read TGTGCCATCAGTGAGTCGTGGGGAAGGGGCCTAAACACTGAAGCTTTCTTT.

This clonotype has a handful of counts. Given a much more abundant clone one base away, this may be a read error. CDR3 residues: CSTRRGAGTDTQYF. Written as DNA, the CDR3 is TGCAGTACTAGGCGCGGGGCTGGCACAGATACGCAGTATTTT. The chain uses TRBV20-1 and TRBJ2-3, with D possibly being TRBD2 (6 bases). Germline V lookup: CDR1 DFQATT, CDR2 SNEGSKA (reference sequence). There are 14 residues in the CDR3.

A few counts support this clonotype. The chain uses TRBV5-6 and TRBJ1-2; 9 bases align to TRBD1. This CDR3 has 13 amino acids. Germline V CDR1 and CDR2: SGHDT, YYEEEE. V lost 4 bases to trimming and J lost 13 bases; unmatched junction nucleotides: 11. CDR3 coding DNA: TGTGCCAGCAGCCGGGGTCCGGGACAGGGCCCCACCTTC. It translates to CASSRGPGQGPTF.

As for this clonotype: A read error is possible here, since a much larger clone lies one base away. The CDR3 is CASSSVPSSYGYTF. DNA for the CDR3: TGTGCCAGCAGTTCCGTACCGTCTAGCTATGGCTACACCTTC. The rearrangement uses TRBV28 and TRBJ1-2; D is unresolved. The CDR3 covers 14 residues. The germline V gene has CDR1 MDHEN and CDR2 SYDVKM. Trimming pared 4 bases from V and 4 bases from J, leaving 13 bases between.

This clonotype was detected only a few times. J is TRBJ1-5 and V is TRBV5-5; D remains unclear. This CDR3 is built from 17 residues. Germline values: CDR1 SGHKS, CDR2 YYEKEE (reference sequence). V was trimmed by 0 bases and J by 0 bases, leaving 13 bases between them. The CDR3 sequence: CASSLGLRPNSNQPQHF. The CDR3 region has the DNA TGTGCCAGCAGCTTGGGCCTAAGGCCCAATAGCAATCAGCCCCAGCATTTT.

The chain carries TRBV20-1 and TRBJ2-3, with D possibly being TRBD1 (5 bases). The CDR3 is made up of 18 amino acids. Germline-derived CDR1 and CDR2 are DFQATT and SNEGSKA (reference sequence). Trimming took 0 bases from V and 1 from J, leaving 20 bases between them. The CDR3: CSARDPPWGSKGTDTQYF. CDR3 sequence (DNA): TGCAGTGCTAGAGATCCCCCTTGGGGCTCAAAGGGCACAGATACGCAGTATTTT.